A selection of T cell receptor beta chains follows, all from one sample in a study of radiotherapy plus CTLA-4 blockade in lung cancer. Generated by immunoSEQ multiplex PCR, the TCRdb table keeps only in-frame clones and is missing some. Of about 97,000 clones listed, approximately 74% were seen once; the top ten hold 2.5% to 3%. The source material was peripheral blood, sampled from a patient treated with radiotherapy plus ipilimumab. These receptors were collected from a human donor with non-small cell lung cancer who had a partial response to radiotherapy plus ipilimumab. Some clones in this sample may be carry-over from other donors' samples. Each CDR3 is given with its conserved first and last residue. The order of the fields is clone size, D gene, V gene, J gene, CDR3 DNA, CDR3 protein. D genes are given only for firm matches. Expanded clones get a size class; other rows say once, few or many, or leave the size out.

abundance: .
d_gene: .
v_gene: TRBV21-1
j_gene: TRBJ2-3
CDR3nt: TGTGCCAGCAGCAAAGCAATCGACAGGTCTAGCACAGATACGCAGTATTTT
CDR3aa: CASSKAIDRSSTDTQYF

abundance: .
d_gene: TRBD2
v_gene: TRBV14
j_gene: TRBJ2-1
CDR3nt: TGTGCCAGCAGCCATCGAACTAGCGGGAGGGTCTACAATGAGCAGTTCTTC
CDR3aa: CASSHRTSGRVYNEQFF

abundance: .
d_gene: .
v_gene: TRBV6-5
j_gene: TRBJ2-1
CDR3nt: TGTGCCAGCAGCCGCAGCAATGAGCAGTTCTTC
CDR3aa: CASSRSNEQFF

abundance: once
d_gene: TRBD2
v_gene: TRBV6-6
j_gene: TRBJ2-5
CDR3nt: TGTGCCAGCAGCCGAACTAGCGGGGGAGGAGAGACCCAGTACTTC
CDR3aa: CASSRTSGGGETQYF

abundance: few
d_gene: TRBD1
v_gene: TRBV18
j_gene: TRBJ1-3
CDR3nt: TGTGCCAGCTCGCTACGACAGGGGGCAAACTCTGGAAACACCATATATTTT
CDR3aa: CASSLRQGANSGNTIYF

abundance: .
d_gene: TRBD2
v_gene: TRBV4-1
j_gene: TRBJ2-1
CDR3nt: TGCGCCAGCAGCCACTACCAAGGCGGGGGGGCCCGAAATGAGCAGTTCTTC
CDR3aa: CASSHYQGGGARNEQFF

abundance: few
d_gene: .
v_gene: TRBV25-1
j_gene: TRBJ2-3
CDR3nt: TGTGCCAGCAGTGAAGATAGAAGCCCCACAGATACGCAGTATTTT
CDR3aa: CASSEDRSPTDTQYF

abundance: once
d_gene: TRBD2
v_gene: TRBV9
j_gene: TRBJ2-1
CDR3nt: TGTGCCAGCAGCGCGCTACTAGCGGGTCTCGATGAGCAGTTCTTC
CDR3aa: CASSALLAGLDEQFF

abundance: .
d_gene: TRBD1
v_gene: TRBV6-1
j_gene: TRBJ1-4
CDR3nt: TGTGCCAGCAGTAACGGACAGGGCGGGGAAAAACTGTTTTTT
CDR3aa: CASSNGQGGEKLFF

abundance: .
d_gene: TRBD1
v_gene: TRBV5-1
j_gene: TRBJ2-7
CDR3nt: TGCGCCAGCAGCTTGGCTCGGGACAGGGGCTACGAGCAGTACTTC
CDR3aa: CASSLARDRGYEQYF

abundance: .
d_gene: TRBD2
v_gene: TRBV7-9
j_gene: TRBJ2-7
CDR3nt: TGTGCCAGCTCCTCCACGGGGGGGTCCTACGAGCAGTACTTC
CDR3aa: CASSSTGGSYEQYF

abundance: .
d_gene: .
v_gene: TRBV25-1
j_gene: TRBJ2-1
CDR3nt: TGTGCCAGCAGTGAATTTGAGGGAGTAGGTGATGAGCAGTTCTTC
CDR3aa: CASSEFEGVGDEQFF

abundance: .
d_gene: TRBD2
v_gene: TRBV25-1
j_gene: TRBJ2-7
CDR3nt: TGTGCCAGCAGCCGGACTAGTACGGGCGAGCAGTACTTC
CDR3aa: CASSRTSTGEQYF

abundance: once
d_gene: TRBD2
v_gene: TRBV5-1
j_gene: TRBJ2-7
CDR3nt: TGCGCCAGCAGCCCCGGGACTACCTACGAGCAGTACTTC
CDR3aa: CASSPGTTYEQYF

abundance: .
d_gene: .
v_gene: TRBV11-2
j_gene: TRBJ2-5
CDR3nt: TGTGCCAGCAGCTTAGTCCCGGGGGAGACCCAGTACTTC
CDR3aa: CASSLVPGETQYF

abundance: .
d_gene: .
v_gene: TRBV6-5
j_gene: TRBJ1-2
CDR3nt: TGTGCCAGCTCGGGGACAAACTATGGCTACACCTTC
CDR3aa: CASSGTNYGYTF

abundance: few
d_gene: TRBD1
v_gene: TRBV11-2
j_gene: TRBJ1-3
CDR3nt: TGTGCCAGCAGCTTATCGAGGGGGCAGTTTAGAAACACCATATATTTT
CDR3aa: CASSLSRGQFRNTIYF

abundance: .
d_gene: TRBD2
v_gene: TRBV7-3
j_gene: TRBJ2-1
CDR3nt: TGTGCCAGCAGCGGGACTAGCGGGAGTGGAAATGAGCAGTTCTTC
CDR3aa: CASSGTSGSGNEQFF

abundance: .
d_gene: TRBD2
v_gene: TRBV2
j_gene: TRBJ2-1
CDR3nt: TGTGCCAGCAGTGAGAGTCTAGCGGGAGGAAGAGGTGAGCAGTTCTTC
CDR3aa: CASSESLAGGRGEQFF

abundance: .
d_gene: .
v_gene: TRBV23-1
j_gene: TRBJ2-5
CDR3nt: TGCGCCAGCAGTCAATCGGCAGCCGGAGTCCACTTC
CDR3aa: CASSQSAAGVHF

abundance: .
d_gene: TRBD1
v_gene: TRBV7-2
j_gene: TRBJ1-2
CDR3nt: TGTGCCAGCAGCTTAGTGAGGGGGCAACATAACTATGGCTACACCTTC
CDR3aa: CASSLVRGQHNYGYTF

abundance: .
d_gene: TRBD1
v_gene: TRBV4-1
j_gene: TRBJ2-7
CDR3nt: TGCGCCAGCAGCCAGAGACAGGGGGGCTACGAGCAGTACTTC
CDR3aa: CASSQRQGGYEQYF

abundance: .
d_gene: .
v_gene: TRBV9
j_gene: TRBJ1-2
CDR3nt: TGTGCCAGCAGCCCCAGGGTAGGTTCCAACTATGGCTACACCTTC
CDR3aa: CASSPRVGSNYGYTF

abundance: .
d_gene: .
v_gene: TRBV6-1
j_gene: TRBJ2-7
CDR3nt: TGTGCCAGCAGGGAAAGGACAGTACCCTACGAGCAGTACTTC
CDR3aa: CASRERTVPYEQYF

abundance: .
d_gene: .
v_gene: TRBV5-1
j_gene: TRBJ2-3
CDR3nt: TGCGCCAGCAGGGTTAGACAGTTGGGGATGGCCACAGATACGCAGTATTTT
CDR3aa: CASRVRQLGMATDTQYF

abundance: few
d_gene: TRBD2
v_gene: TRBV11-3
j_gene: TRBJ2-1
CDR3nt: TGTGCCACCGGGACTAGCGGTCCGAATGAGCAGTTCTTC
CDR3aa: CATGTSGPNEQFF

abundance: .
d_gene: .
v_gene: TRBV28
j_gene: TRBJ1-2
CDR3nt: TGTGCCAGCAGCACCCAGGGGTATGGCTACACCTTC
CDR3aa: CASSTQGYGYTF

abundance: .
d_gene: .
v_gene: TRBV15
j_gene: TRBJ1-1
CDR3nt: TGTGCCACCAGCGTTACTCAGGGCGCCTGGAACACTGAAGCTTTCTTT
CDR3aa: CATSVTQGAWNTEAFF

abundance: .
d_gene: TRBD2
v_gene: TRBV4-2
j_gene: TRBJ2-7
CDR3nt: TGTGCCAGCAGCCAGCGGGAGGGGGGTTACGAGCAGTACTTC
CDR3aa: CASSQREGGYEQYF

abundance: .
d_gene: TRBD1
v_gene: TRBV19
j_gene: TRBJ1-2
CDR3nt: TGTGCCAGTAGTAGGGGGGACAGCGTCTATGGCTACACCTTC
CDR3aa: CASSRGDSVYGYTF

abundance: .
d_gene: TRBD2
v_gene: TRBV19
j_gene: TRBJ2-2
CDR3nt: TGTGCCTTGGCCCGGGGGGAAACCGGGGAGCTGTTTTTT
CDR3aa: CALARGETGELFF

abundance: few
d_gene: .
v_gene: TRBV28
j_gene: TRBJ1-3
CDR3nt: TGTGCCAGCAGTTTCTCAGGGGCTGGAAACACCATATATTTT
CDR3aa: CASSFSGAGNTIYF

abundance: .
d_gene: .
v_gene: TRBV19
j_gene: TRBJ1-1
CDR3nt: TGTGCCAGTAGTATAGTCGGGGGTTCGAACACTGAAGCTTTCTTT
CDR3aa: CASSIVGGSNTEAFF

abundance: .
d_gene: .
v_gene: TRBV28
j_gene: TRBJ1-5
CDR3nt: TGTGCCAGCAGTTTTTGGGCAGGGGCAAGATCCCAGCCCCAGCATTTT
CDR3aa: CASSFWAGARSQPQHF

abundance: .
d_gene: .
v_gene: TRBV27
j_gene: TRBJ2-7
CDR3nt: TGTGCCAGCAGTTTACGGGGGAACTCCTACGAGCAGTACTTC
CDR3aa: CASSLRGNSYEQYF

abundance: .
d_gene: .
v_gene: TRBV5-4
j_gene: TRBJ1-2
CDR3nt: TGTGCCAGCAGCCGACCCGGACTAGGAAGCAACTATGGCTACACCTTC
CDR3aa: CASSRPGLGSNYGYTF